The table lists the clone carrying this T cell receptor beta chain with many counts. This specimen belongs to a study of identical twins. The V end was cut by 2 bases, the J end by 10 bases, with 15 bases between. This CDR3 region has 14 residues. TCRdb reprocessed the 5' RACE reads with MiXCR, giving one entry per CDR3 protein. The sample records about 520,000 distinct CDR3 sequences, about 20% being singletons. A further study also used this sample, focusing on T cells expressing NK-cell markers. Per that study: All TCR beta repertoires analysed originated from sorted CD3+CD56+NKG2C+, CD3+CD56+NKG2C- and CD3+CD56-NKG2C+ T cells. The CD3+CD56-NKG2C+ fraction was also led by these clonotypes in several donors.

Input material: CD4+ T cells sorted from blood. This TCR was sampled from a woman aged 18-29 years in good health. The V and J genes are TRBV12-3 or TRBV12-4 and TRBJ2-1, with a tentative D call TRBD1 (5 bases). The DNA for the CDR3 is TGTGCCAGCAGTTTATACCCCAAAACAGGAGAGCAGTTCTTC. Translation: CASSLYPKTGEQFF.